These 23 T cell receptor beta chains were all obtained from the same sample, sequenced in a study of OX40 agonist ivuxolimab in advanced cancers. Sequenced by immunoSEQ multiplex PCR; TCRdb stores in-frame clones only, minus some. The data hold 110,000 or so clones, with approximately 90% observed a single time. The sample consisted of CD4+ or CD8+ T cells sorted from blood, taken in a trial of the OX40 agonist ivuxolimab. These receptor sequences come from an adult with an advanced solid tumor such as melanoma, head and neck, liver or kidney cancer.

This clone has just one count. The chain is built from TRBV5-6 and TRBJ1-2, with a tentative D call TRBD1 (5 bases). Germline CDR1 and CDR2: SGHDT and YYEEEE. V lost 0 bases to trimming and J lost 3 bases, with 12 bases between them. This CDR3 region has 15 residues. The CDR3 region is CASSLGGATDYGYTF. The CDR3 DNA is TGTGCCAGCAGCTTGGGCGGGGCTACGGACTATGGCTACACCTTC.

This clone was recorded once. The chain links TRBV10-3 to TRBJ2-1; 9 positions agree with TRBD1. The V and J ends lost 6 bases and 5 bases, in that order; junction bases with no gene match: 11. This CDR3 has 16 residues. The germline gives CDR1 ENHRY, CDR2 SYGVKD. The CDR3 reads CAISDRGTRTDNEQFF. In DNA, the CDR3 is TGTGCCATCAGCGACAGGGGGACCCGAACCGACAATGAGCAGTTCTTC.

This clone was counted once. This chain joins TRBV10-3 and TRBJ2-3; D possibly matches TRBD1 or TRBD2 (5 bases each). This CDR3 spans 15 amino acids. V lost 3 bases to trimming and J lost 0 bases, with 10 bases between them. Germline V gene sequence: CDR1 ENHRY, CDR2 SYGVKD. DNA for the CDR3: TGTGCCATCAGTGATGGGACCCCGAGCACAGATACGCAGTATTTT. This sequence encodes CAISDGTPSTDTQYF.

J is TRBJ1-1 and V is TRBV5-4; 7 bases match TRBD1. CDR3 length equals 15 residues. V shed 0 bases, J shed 5 bases, and the junction held 7 bases outside the gene matches. CDR1 SGHNT and CDR2 YYREEE come from the germline V gene (reference sequence). The CDR3 region has the DNA TGTGCCAGCAGCTTGGCGTCCGCGGGACAGACTGAAGCTTTCTTT. This encodes CASSLASAGQTEAFF.

The chain employs TRBV6-6 and TRBJ1-4, with D uncertain. CDR3 length equals 11 residues. In germline, CDR1 is MNHNY, CDR2 SVGAGI (reference sequence). V shed 10 bases and J shed 8 bases, with 11 bases lying between them. CDR3 DNA: TGTGCCACCCGGAAGAGCGAAAAACTGTTTTTT. The encoded protein is CATRKSEKLFF.

In DNA, the CDR3 is TGTGCCAGCAGCCCGACCGGGACAGGGAATGAAAAACTGTTTTTT. This sequence encodes CASSPTGTGNEKLFF. The gene calls are TRBV4-2 and TRBJ1-4, with 9 bases fitting TRBD1. The germline V gene has CDR1 LGHNA and CDR2 YNFKEQ. The CDR3 sequence is 15 residues long. Trimming cost V 4 bases and J 5 bases; bases outside gene matches: 5.

The J gene is TRBJ2-1, the V gene TRBV5-1; D gene unclear. The CDR3 runs to 15 residues. Germline V gene sequence: CDR1 SGHRS, CDR2 YFSETQ. V was pared by 2 bases and J by 0 bases, with 9 bases between. CDR3 nucleotide sequence: TGCGCCAGCAGCTTATGGCGAGACTCCTACAATGAGCAGTTCTTC. Protein: CASSLWRDSYNEQFF.

V is TRBV5-4 and J is TRBJ1-1; D gene uncertain. Germline-derived CDR1 and CDR2 are SGHNT and YYREEE (reference sequence). V was cut by 1 base and J by 3 bases, with 19 bases left in between. CDR3 size: 17 residues. The CDR3 DNA sequence: TGTGCCAGCAGCTTGTCTGTCGATTTGTGGGGTGACACTGAAGCTTTCTTT. Protein: CASSLSVDLWGDTEAFF. Combining the CDR3 with reference TRBV5-4 and TRBJ1-1 gives the whole variable domain ETGVTQSPTHLIKTRGQQVTLRCSSQSGHNTVSWYQQALGQGPQFIFQYYREEENGRGNFPPRFSGLQFPNYSSELNVNALELDDSALYLCASSLSVDLWGDTEAFFGQGTRLTVV.

The rearrangement joins TRBV11-2 to TRBJ2-5; 8 bases align to TRBD1. Germline CDR1 SGHAT, CDR2 FQNNGV. After removal of 5 bases from V and 5 bases from J, the junction contained 4 bases not matched to a gene. This CDR3 is built from 13 residues. CDR3 nucleotides: TGTGCCAGCAGCAAAAACAGGGGGGAGACCCAGTACTTC. Amino acids: CASSKNRGETQYF.

To note about this clone: The junction departs from the called germline gene at one end, perhaps through a read error. This chain uses TRBV11-2 with TRBJ2-5; the D is unclear. Germline CDR1 SGHAT, CDR2 FQNNGV. CDR3 length: 12 residues. CDR3 DNA: TGTGCCAGCAGCTTAACCCAAAAGACCCAGTACTTC. It translates to CASSLTQKTQYF.

V usage is TRBV7-8 and J usage is TRBJ2-5, with TRBD2 matching 9 bases. The germline CDR1 and CDR2 sequences are SGHVS and FQNEAQ. There are 16 residues in the CDR3. V lost 1 base and J lost 3; bases outside the gene matches: 6. The CDR3 here is CASSLGIAGGEETQYF. The CDR3 DNA reads TGTGCCAGCAGCTTAGGGATCGCGGGGGGGGAAGAGACCCAGTACTTC. The full variable domain, with the rest looked up from reference TRBV7-8 and TRBJ2-5, is GAGVSQSPRYKVAKRGQDVALRCDPISGHVSLFWYQQALGQGPEFLTYFQNEAQLDKSGLPSDRFFAERPEGSVSTLKIQRTQQEDSAVYLCASSLGIAGGEETQYFGPGTRLLVL.

The rearrangement uses TRBV6-4 and TRBJ2-3; D not certain. This CDR3 comprises 14 residues. Germline loops: CDR1 MRHNA, CDR2 SNTAGT. The germline V and J ends were trimmed by 6 bases and 2 bases, with 12 bases remaining between them. The CDR3 spells CASRETQTTDTQYF. CDR3 coding DNA: TGTGCCAGCAGAGAAACACAAACCACAGATACGCAGTATTTT.

V gene TRBV15 combines with J gene TRBJ2-5; 9 bases match TRBD2. J lost 2 bases, V lost 8 bases, and 9 bases had no gene match. The CDR3 length is 15 residues. Germline-derived CDR1 and CDR2 are LNHNV and YYDKDF (reference sequence). CDR3 DNA: TGTGCCACCGGGCGAGCGCTAGCGGGACAAGAGACCCAGTACTTC. This sequence encodes CATGRALAGQETQYF.

This clone has only one observation. This chain links TRBV30 with TRBJ2-7, with no clear D. The V end was cut by 0 bases, the J end by 4 bases, with 10 bases between. This CDR3 comprises 13 residues. From germline, CDR1 is GTSNPN and CDR2 SVGIG (reference sequence). The CDR3: CAWSVGGLYEQYF. DNA for the CDR3: TGTGCCTGGAGTGTAGGCGGCTTGTACGAGCAGTACTTC.

The rearrangement uses TRBV4-2 and TRBJ2-5; the match to TRBD2 covers 8 bases. CDR3 length: 16 residues. V was pared by 0 bases and J by 7 bases, with 10 bases of the junction left unmatched. Per germline, CDR1 LGHNA and CDR2 YNFKEQ. The CDR3 sequence: CASSQELSAGGVTQYF. DNA for the CDR3: TGTGCCAGCAGCCAAGAATTATCTGCGGGAGGAGTGACCCAGTACTTC.

This chain connects TRBV6-6 to TRBJ2-4, with 9 nucleotides matching TRBD1. CDR1 and CDR2 from the germline V gene are MNHNY and SVGAGI (reference sequence). Trimming cost V 8 bases and J 6 bases; bases outside gene matches: 8. The CDR3 has 14 residues. Here the CDR3 DNA reads TGTGCCAGCTTTCCGGGACAGGGAGTAAACATTCAGTACTTC. Protein: CASFPGQGVNIQYF.

The chain combines TRBV27 with TRBJ2-7; the D is unclear. Per germline, CDR1 MNHEY and CDR2 SMNVEV (reference sequence). V lost 4 bases, J lost 3 bases, and 7 bases lay in between. This CDR3 is built from 12 residues. The CDR3 region has the DNA TGTGCCAGCAGTTCGTTTGACTACGAGCAGTACTTC. Its translation: CASSSFDYEQYF.

This clone was counted a few times. This chain joins TRBV5-1 and TRBJ1-6, with D unresolved. The CDR3 runs to 14 residues. V was clipped by 4 bases and J by 8 bases, with 13 bases between them. The V gene's germline CDR1 is SGHRS and CDR2 YFSETQ. The CDR3 DNA is TGCGCCAGCAGCCTCCTGGACGGGTATTCACCCCTCCACTTT. Its translation: CASSLLDGYSPLHF.

This rearrangement joins TRBV21-1 to TRBJ1-1; TRBD1 is the table's D call and was not checked against the DNA. TRBV21-1 is a documented pseudogene. CDR3 length: 15 amino acids. The CDR3 bases are TGTGCCAGCATCCCCCTTTGGGGGCGCGTGGCTGAAGCTTTCTTT. This translates into CASIPLWGRVAEAFF.

The CDR3 loop is CASGPPEETQYF. CDR3 in DNA: TGTGCTAGTGGCCCCCCAGAAGAGACCCAGTACTTC. The chain employs TRBV12-5 and TRBJ2-5; D unclear. Germline V lookup: CDR1 LGHNT, CDR2 FRNRAP. The CDR3 is 12 amino acids. V shed 6 bases and J shed 3 bases, with 8 bases lying between them.

The CDR3 sequence: CAIGKGSGELFF. Here the CDR3 DNA reads TGTGCCATCGGTAAGGGAAGCGGGGAGCTGTTTTTT. The chain combines TRBV21-1 with TRBJ2-2. TRBV21-1 corresponds to a pseudogene. The CDR3 is made up of 12 amino acids.

This rearrangement joins TRBV29-1 to TRBJ2-5; the match to TRBD1 covers 12 bases. The germline V gene has CDR1 SQVTM and CDR2 ANQGSEA. V lost 3 bases, J lost 9 bases, and 5 bases stayed unmatched. The CDR3 runs to 13 residues. The CDR3 nucleotides read TGCAGCGTTGATGGGACAGGGGGCCGGGCCCAGTACTTC. Its protein product is CSVDGTGGRAQYF.

This sequence joins TRBV19 and TRBJ1-5; maybe TRBD1 (5 bases). This CDR3 region has 17 residues. The V end was cut by 0 bases, the J end by 2 bases, with 14 bases between. Germline-derived CDR1 and CDR2 are LNHDA and SQIVND (reference sequence). Written as DNA, the CDR3 is TGTGCCAGTAGTATAGAACAGGAGTTGTTGGGCAATCAGCCCCAGCATTTT. This codes for CASSIEQELLGNQPQHF. Supplemented by reference TRBV19 and TRBJ1-5, the full variable domain reads DGGITQSPKYLFRKEGQNVTLSCEQNLNHDAMYWYRQDPGQGLRLIYYSQIVNDFQKGDIAEGYSVSREKKESFPLTVTSAQKNPTAFYLCASSIEQELLGNQPQHFGDGTRLSIL.